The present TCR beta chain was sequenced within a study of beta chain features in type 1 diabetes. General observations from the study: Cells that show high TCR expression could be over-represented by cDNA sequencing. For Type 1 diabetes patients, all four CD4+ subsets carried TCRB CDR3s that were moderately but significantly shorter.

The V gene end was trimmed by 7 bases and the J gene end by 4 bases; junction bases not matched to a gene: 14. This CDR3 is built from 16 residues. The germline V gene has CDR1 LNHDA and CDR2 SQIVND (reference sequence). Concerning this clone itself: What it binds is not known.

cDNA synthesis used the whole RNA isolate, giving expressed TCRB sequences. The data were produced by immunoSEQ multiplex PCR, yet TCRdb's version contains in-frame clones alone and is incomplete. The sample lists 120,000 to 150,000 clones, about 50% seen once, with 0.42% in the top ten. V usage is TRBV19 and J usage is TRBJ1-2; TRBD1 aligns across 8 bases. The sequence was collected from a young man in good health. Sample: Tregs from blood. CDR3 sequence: CASTTQGTGLPYGYTF. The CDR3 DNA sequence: TGTGCCAGTACCACACAAGGGACAGGATTGCCCTATGGCTACACCTTC.